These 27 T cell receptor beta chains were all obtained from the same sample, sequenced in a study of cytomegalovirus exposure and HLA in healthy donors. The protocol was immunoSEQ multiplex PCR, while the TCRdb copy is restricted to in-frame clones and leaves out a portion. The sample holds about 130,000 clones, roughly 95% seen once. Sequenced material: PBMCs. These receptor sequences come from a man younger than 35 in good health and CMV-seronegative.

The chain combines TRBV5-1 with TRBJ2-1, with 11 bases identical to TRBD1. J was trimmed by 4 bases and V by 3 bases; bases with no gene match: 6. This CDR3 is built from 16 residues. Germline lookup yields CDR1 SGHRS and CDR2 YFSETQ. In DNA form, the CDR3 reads TGCGCCAGCAGCTCCATCCGGGACAGGGGGTACAATGAGCAGTTCTTC. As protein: CASSSIRDRGYNEQFF. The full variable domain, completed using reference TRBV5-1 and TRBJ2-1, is KAGVTQTPRYLIKTRGQQVTLSCSPISGHRSVSWYQQTPGQGLQFLFEYFSETQRNKGNFPGRFSGRQFSNSRSEMNVSTLELGDSALYLCASSSIRDRGYNEQFFGPGTRLTVL.

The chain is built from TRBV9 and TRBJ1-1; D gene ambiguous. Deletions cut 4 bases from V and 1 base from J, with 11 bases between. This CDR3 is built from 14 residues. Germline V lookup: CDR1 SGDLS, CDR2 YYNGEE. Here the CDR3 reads CASSPRRQNTEAFF. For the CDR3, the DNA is TGTGCCAGCAGCCCTCGCAGGCAGAACACTGAAGCTTTCTTT.

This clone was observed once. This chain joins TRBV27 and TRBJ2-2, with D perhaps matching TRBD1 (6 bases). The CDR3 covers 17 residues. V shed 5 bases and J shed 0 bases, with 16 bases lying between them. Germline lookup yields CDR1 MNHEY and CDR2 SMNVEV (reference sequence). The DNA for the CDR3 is TGTGCCAGCAGTCTCAAACCGGGACACTCGAACACCGGGGAGCTGTTTTTT. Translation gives CASSLKPGHSNTGELFF.

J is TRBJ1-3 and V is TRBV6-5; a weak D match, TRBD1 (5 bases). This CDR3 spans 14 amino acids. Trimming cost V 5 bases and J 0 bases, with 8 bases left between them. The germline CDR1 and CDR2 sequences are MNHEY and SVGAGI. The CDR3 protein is CASSDSDSGNTIYF. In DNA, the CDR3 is TGTGCCAGCAGTGACAGTGACTCTGGAAACACCATATATTTT.

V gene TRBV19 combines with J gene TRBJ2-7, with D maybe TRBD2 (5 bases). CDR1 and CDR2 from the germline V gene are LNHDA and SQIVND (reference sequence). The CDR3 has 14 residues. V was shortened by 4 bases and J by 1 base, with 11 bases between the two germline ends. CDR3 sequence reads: CASSSAAGSYEQYF. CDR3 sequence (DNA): TGTGCCAGTAGTAGCGCCGCGGGTTCCTACGAGCAGTACTTC.

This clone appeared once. The CDR3: CASSSQGPPYEQYF. The CDR3 region has the DNA TGTGCCAGCAGCTCTCAGGGGCCCCCCTACGAGCAGTACTTC. The rearrangement uses TRBV5-4 and TRBJ2-7, with D maybe TRBD1 (6 bases). V shed 3 bases and J shed 2 bases, with 12 bases lying between them. The CDR3 runs to 14 residues. Germline V lookup: CDR1 SGHNT, CDR2 YYREEE (reference sequence).

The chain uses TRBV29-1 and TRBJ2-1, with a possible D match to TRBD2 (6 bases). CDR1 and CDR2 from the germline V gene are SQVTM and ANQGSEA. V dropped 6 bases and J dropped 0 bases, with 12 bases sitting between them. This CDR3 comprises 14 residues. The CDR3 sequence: CSVRSGSSYNEQFF. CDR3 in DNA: TGCAGCGTCCGGTCCGGGAGCTCCTACAATGAGCAGTTCTTC.

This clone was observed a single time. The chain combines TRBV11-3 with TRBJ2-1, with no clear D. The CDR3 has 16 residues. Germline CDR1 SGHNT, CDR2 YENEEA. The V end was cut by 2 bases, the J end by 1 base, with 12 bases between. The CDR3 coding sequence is TGTGCCAGCAGCTTAACTGGGCAGCAATCCTACAATGAGCAGTTCTTC. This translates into CASSLTGQQSYNEQFF.

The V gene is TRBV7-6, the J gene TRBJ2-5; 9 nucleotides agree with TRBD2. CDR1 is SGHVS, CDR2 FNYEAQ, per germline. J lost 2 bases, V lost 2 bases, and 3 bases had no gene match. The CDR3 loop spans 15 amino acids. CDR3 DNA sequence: TGTGCCAGCAGCTTAACTAGCGGGCCTCAAGAGACCCAGTACTTC. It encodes CASSLTSGPQETQYF.

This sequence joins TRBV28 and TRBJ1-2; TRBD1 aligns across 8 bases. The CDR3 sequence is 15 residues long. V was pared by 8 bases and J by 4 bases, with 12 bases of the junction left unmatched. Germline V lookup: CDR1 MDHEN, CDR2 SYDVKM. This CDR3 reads CASSTGTGVIYGYTF. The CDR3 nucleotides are TGTGCCAGCTCTACCGGGACAGGTGTCATCTATGGCTACACCTTC.

The CDR3 sequence is CASSTYGDRGDGYTF. As DNA, the CDR3 is TGTGCCAGTAGTACCTACGGAGACAGGGGTGATGGCTACACCTTC. This chain joins TRBV19 and TRBJ1-2; 8 bases agree with TRBD1. Unmatched junction bases numbered 10, after V lost 4 bases and J lost 6 bases. CDR3 length: 15 residues. The V gene's germline CDR1 is LNHDA and CDR2 SQIVND (reference sequence).

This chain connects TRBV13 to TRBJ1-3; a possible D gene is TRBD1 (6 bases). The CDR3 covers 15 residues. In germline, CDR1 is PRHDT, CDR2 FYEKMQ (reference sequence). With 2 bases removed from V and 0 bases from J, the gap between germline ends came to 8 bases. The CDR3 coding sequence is TGTGCCAGCAGCTTAACACAGGGCTCTGGAAACACCATATATTTT. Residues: CASSLTQGSGNTIYF.

For the CDR3, the DNA is TGTGCCAGCAACGGTGGACAGGGGGTCCTCTATGGCTACACCTTC. Translated, it gives CASNGGQGVLYGYTF. This chain joins TRBV28 and TRBJ1-2; 10 nucleotides match TRBD1. Germline CDR1 reads MDHEN; CDR2 reads SYDVKM. V was pared by 7 bases and J by 4 bases, with 9 bases of the junction left unmatched. The CDR3 runs to 15 residues.

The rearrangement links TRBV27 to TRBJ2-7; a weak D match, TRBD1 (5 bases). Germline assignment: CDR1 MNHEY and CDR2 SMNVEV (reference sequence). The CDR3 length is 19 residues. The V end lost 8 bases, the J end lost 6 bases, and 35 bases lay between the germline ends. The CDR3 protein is CASGYLSPVGSPGRVEQYF. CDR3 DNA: TGTGCCAGCGGTTACCTTTCTCCAGTGGGCAGCCCGGGCAGGGTCGAGCAGTACTTC.

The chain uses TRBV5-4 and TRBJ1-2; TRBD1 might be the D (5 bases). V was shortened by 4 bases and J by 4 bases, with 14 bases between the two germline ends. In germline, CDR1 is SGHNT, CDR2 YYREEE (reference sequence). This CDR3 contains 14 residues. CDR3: CASSPTRDFYGYTF. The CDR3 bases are TGTGCCAGCAGCCCAACCAGGGACTTCTATGGCTACACCTTC. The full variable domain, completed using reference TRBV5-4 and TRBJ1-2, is ETGVTQSPTHLIKTRGQQVTLRCSSQSGHNTVSWYQQALGQGPQFIFQYYREEENGRGNFPPRFSGLQFPNYSSELNVNALELDDSALYLCASSPTRDFYGYTFGSGTRLTVV.

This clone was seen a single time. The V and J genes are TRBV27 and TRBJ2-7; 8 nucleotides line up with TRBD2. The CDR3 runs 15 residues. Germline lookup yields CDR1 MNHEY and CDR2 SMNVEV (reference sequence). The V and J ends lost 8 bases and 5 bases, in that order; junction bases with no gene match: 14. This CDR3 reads CASRTSTGGPNEQYF. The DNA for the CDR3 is TGTGCCAGCCGAACATCCACGGGAGGGCCCAACGAGCAGTACTTC.

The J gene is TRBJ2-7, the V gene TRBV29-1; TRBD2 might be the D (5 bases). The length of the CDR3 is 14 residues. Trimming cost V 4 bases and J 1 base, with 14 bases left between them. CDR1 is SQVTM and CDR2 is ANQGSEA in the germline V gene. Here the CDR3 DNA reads TGCAGCGTTGTGATAGGAGGTCCATCCTACGAGCAGTACTTC. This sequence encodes CSVVIGGPSYEQYF.

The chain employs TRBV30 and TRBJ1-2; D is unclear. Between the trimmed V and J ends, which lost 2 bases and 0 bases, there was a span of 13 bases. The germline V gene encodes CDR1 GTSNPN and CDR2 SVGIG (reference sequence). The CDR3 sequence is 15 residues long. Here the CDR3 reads CAWSSPRVSNYGYTF. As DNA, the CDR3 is TGTGCCTGGAGTTCCCCGAGGGTGTCTAACTATGGCTACACCTTC.

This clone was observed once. The CDR3 sequence is CASSTGTTFSTDTQYF. In DNA, the CDR3 is TGTGCCAGCAGCACCGGGACTACATTTAGCACAGATACGCAGTATTTT. The gene calls are TRBV7-9 and TRBJ2-3; TRBD2 aligns across 7 bases. The CDR3 sequence is 16 residues long. Trimming cost V 5 bases and J 0 bases; bases outside gene matches: 8. Per germline, CDR1 SEHNR and CDR2 FQNEAQ (reference sequence).

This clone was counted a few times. In nucleotides, the CDR3 is TGTGCCAGCAGCCCCCGGGACAGGGGGGAAAGGAACACTGAAGCTTTCTTT. It yields the protein CASSPRDRGERNTEAFF. This chain joins TRBV11-2 and TRBJ1-1, with 11 bases matching TRBD1. V lost 5 bases to trimming and J lost 1 base; unmatched junction nucleotides: 9. The germline gives CDR1 SGHAT, CDR2 FQNNGV. The CDR3 extends over 17 amino acids. Full variable domain (remainder filled in from reference TRBV11-2 and TRBJ1-1): EAGVAQSPRYKIIEKRQSVAFWCNPISGHATLYWYQQILGQGPKLLIQFQNNGVVDDSQLPKDRFSAERLKGVDSTLKIQPAKLEDSAVYLCASSPRDRGERNTEAFFGQGTRLTVV.

This chain's CDR3 is CASSGAKDSISYEQYF. CDR3 nucleotides: TGTGCCAGCAGCGGCGCGAAGGACAGCATCTCCTACGAGCAGTACTTC. V is TRBV7-2 and J is TRBJ2-7; a possible D gene is TRBD1 (6 bases). Germline CDR1 SGHTA, CDR2 FQGNSA. The germline V and J ends were trimmed by 5 bases and 0 bases, with 17 bases remaining between them. The CDR3 spans 16 residues.

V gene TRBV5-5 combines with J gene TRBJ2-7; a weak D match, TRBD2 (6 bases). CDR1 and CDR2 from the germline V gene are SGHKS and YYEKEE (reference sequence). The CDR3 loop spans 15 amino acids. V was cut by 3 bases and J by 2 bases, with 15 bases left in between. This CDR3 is CASSSTGGNPYEQYF. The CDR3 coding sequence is TGTGCCAGCAGCTCCACCGGGGGTAATCCCTACGAGCAGTACTTC. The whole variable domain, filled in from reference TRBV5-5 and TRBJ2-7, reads DAGVTQSPTHLIKTRGQQVTLRCSPISGHKSVSWYQQVLGQGPQFIFQYYEKEERGRGNFPDRFSARQFPNYSSELNVNALLLGDSALYLCASSSTGGNPYEQYFGPGTRLTVT.

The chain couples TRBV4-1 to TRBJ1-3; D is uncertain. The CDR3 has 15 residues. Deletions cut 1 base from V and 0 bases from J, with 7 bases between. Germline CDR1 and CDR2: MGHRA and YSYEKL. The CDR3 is CASSQVTVSGNTIYF. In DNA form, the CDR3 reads TGCGCCAGCAGCCAAGTCACGGTCTCTGGAAACACCATATATTTT.

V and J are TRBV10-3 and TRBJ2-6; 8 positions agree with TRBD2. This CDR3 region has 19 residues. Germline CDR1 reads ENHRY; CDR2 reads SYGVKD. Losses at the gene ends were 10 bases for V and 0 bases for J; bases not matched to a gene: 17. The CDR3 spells CATPRGALNAGSGANVLTF. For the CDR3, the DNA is TGTGCCACTCCGCGGGGGGCGCTTAATGCTGGCTCTGGGGCCAACGTCCTGACTTTC.

This CDR3 is CASREIQGANYEQYF. DNA for the CDR3: TGTGCCAGCAGGGAAATACAGGGGGCGAACTACGAGCAGTACTTC. This chain uses TRBV2 with TRBJ2-7, with TRBD1 matching over 9 bases. The CDR3 spans 15 residues. The V segment lost 6 bases and the J segment 3 bases; nucleotides outside the gene matches: 9. Germline V gene lookup returns CDR1 SNHLY and CDR2 FYNNEI.

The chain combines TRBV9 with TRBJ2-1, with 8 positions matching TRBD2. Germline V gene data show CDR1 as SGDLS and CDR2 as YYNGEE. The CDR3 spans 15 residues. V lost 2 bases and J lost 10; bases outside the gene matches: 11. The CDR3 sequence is CASSVETSAQGEQFF. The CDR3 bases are TGTGCCAGCAGCGTGGAGACTAGCGCCCAAGGGGAGCAGTTCTTC. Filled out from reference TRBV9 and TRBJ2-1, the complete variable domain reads DSGVTQTPKHLITATGQRVTLRCSPRSGDLSVYWYQQSLDQGLQFLIQYYNGEERAKGNILERFSAQQFPDLHSELNLSSLELGDSALYFCASSVETSAQGEQFFGPGTRLTVL.

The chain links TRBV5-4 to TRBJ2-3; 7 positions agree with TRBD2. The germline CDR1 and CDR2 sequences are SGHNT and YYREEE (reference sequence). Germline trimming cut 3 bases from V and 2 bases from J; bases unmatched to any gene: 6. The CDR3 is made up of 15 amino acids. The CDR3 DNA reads TGTGCCAGCAGCTCAACGGGGGGATCCACAGATACGCAGTATTTT. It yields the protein CASSSTGGSTDTQYF. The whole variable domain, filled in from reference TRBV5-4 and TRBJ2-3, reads ETGVTQSPTHLIKTRGQQVTLRCSSQSGHNTVSWYQQALGQGPQFIFQYYREEENGRGNFPPRFSGLQFPNYSSELNVNALELDDSALYLCASSSTGGSTDTQYFGPGTRLTVL.